These 3 T cell receptor beta chains were all obtained from the same sample, sequenced in a study of Graves' ophthalmopathy and Graves' hyperthyroidism. RNA transcripts provided the template for amplifying TCR beta CDR3 regions. In the first round, RT-PCR was carried out with HTBI primers, and a multiplex PCR formed the second round. TCRdb re-called the multiplex PCR reads with MiXCR, one entry per CDR3 protein. This table has over a million distinct CDR3 sequences, about two fifths appearing once. Material for sequencing was peripheral blood or thyroid tissue (not recorded which). Receptor source: an adult man with Graves' hyperthyroidism.

The table lists this clonotype with many counts. The chain joins TRBV10-3 to TRBJ1-6, with no clear D. Germline values: CDR1 ENHRY, CDR2 SYGVKD. The V and J ends lost 4 bases and 14 bases respectively, with 21 bases between them. This CDR3 comprises 15 residues. As DNA, the CDR3 is TGTGCCATCAGTGGGGCAGAGGAGGTTTTTTTCGCCCTCCACTTT. This gives the protein CAISGAEEVFFALHF.

Concerning this clonotype: A single base separates this from a much larger clone, so it may be a read error. This chain joins TRBV7-2 and TRBJ1-5, with a weak D call TRBD1 (6 bases). The CDR3 runs to 14 residues. The germline V gene encodes CDR1 SGHTA and CDR2 FQGNSA. As DNA, the CDR3 is TGTGCCGGCAGCTTAGTGACTCCAGGGGAGCCCCAGCATTTT. Translated, it gives CAGSLVTPGEPQHF.

The chain recombines TRBV2 with TRBJ1-2, with D tentatively TRBD1 (6 bases). Looked up from germline, CDR1 is SNHLY and CDR2 is FYNNEI. This CDR3 comprises 14 residues. The germline V and J ends were trimmed by 7 bases and 0 bases, with 12 bases remaining between them. The CDR3 nucleotides read TGTGCCAGCAAGGGGGACGTAGCTAACTATGGCTACACCTTC. This gives the protein CASKGDVANYGYTF.